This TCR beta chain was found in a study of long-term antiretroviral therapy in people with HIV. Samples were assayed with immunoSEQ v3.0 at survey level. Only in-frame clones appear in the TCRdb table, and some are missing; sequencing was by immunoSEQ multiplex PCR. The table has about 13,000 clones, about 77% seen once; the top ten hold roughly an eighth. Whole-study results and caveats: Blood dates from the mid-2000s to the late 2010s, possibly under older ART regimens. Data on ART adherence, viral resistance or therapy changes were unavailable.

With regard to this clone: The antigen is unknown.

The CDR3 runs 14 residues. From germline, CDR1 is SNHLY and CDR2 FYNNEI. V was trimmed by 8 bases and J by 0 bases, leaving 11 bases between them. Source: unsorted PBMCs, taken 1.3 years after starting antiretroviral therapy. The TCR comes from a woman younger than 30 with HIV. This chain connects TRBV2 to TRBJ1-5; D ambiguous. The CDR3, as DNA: TGTGCCAGCTTAGGTGCAAATAGCAATCAGCCCCAGCATTTT. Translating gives CASLGANSNQPQHF.